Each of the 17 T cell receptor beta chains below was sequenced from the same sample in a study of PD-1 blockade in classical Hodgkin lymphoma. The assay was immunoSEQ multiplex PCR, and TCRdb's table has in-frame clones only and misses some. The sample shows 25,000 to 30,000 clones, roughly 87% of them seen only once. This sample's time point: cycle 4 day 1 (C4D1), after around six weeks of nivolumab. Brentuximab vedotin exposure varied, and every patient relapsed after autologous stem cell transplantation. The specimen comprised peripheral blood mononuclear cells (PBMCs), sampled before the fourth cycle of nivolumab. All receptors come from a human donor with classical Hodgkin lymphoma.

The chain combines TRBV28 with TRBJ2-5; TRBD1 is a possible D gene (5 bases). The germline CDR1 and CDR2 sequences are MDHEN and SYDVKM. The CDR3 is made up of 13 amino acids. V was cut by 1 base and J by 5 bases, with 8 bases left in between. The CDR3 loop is CASSLSDTETQYF. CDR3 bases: TGTGCCAGCAGTTTATCGGACACCGAGACCCAGTACTTC.

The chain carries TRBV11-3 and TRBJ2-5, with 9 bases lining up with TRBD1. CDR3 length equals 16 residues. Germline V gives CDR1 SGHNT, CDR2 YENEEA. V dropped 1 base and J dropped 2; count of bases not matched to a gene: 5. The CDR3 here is CASSLGGTGPQETQYF. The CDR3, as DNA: TGTGCCAGCAGCTTAGGGGGGACAGGGCCGCAAGAGACCCAGTACTTC.

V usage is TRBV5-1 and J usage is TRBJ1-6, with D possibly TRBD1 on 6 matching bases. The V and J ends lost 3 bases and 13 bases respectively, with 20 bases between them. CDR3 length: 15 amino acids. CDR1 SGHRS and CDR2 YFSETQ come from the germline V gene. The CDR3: CASSSQGGLESPLHF. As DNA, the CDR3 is TGCGCCAGCAGCTCGCAAGGGGGGTTGGAATCGCCCCTCCACTTT.

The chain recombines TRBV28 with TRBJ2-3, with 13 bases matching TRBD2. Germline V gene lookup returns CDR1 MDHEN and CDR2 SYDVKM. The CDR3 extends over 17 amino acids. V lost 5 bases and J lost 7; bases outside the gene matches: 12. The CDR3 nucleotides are TGTGCCAGCAGTACCCGGACTAGCGGGGGAAAGTCAAATACGCAGTATTTT. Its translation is CASSTRTSGGKSNTQYF. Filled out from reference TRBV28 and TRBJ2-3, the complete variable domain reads DVKVTQSSRYLVKRTGEKVFLECVQDMDHENMFWYRQDPGLGLRLIYFSYDVKMKEKGDIPEGYSVSREKKERFSLILESASTNQTSMYLCASSTRTSGGKSNTQYFGPGTRLTVL.

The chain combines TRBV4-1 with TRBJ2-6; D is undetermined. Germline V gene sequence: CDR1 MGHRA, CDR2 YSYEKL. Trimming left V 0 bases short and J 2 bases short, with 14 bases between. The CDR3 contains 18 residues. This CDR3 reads CASSQDMVGSAGANVLTF. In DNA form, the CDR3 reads TGCGCCAGCAGCCAAGATATGGTGGGGTCGGCTGGGGCCAACGTCCTGACTTTC.

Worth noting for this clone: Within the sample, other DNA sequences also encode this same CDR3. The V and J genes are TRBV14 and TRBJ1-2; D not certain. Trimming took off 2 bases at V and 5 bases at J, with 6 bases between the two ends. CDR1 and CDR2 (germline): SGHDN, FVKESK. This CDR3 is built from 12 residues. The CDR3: CASSQRTYGYTF. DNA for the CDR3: TGTGCCAGCAGCCAAAGGACTTATGGCTACACCTTC.

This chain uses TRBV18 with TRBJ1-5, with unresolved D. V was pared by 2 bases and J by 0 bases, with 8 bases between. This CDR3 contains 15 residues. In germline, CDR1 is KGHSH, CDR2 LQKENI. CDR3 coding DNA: TGTGCCAGCTCACCAACGGTCGATAGCAATCAGCCCCAGCATTTT. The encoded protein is CASSPTVDSNQPQHF. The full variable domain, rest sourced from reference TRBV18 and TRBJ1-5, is NAGVMQNPRHLVRRRGQEARLRCSPMKGHSHVYWYRQLPEEGLKFMVYLQKENIIDESGMPKERFSAEFPKEGPSILRIQQVVRGDSAAYFCASSPTVDSNQPQHFGDGTRLSIL.

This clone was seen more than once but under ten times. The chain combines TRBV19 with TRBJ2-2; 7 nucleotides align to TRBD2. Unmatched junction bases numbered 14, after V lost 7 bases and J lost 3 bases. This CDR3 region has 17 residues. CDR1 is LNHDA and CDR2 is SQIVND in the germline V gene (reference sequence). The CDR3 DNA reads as TGTGCCAGTACCGCTCCTAAGAGCGGGGTATACACCGGGGAGCTGTTTTTT. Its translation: CASTAPKSGVYTGELFF. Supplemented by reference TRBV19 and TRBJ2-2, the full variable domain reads DGGITQSPKYLFRKEGQNVTLSCEQNLNHDAMYWYRQDPGQGLRLIYYSQIVNDFQKGDIAEGYSVSREKKESFPLTVTSAQKNPTAFYLCASTAPKSGVYTGELFFGEGSRLTVL.

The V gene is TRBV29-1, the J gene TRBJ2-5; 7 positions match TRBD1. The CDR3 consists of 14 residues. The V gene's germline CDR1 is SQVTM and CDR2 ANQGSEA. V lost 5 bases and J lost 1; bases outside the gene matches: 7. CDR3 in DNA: TGCAGCGTTCCAGCCCGGACAGGCCAAGAGACCCAGTACTTC. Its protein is CSVPARTGQETQYF.

CDR3 DNA: TGCGCCAGCAGCTTGCTAGCGGGGGAGTCAAATGAGCAGTTCTTC. Translation gives CASSLLAGESNEQFF. J is TRBJ2-1 and V is TRBV5-1; 10 bases fit TRBD2. CDR3 length: 15 residues. The germline gives CDR1 SGHRS, CDR2 YFSETQ. V trimming: 1 base; J trimming: 7 bases; junction bases outside the gene matches: 5.

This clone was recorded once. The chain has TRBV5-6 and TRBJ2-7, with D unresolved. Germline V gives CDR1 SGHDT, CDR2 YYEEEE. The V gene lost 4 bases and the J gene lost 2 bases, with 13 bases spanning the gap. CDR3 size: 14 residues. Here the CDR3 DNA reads TGTGCCAGCAGCCTACTGACTTTCCCCTACGAGCAGTACTTC. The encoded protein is CASSLLTFPYEQYF. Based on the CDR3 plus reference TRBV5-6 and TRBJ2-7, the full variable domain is DAGVTQSPTHLIKTRGQQVTLRCSPKSGHDTVSWYQQALGQGPQFIFQYYEEEERQRGNFPDRFSGHQFPNYSSELNVNALLLGDSALYLCASSLLTFPYEQYFGPGTRLTVT.

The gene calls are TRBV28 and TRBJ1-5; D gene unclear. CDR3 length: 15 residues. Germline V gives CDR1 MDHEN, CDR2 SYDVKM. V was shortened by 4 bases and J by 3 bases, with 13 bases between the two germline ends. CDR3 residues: CASSSPRQDNQPQHF. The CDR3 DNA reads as TGTGCCAGCAGTTCCCCCCGGCAGGACAATCAGCCCCAGCATTTT.

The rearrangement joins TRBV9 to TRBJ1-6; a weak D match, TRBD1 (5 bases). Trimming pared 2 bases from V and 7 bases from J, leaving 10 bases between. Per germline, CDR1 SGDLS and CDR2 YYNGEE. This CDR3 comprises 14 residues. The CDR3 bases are TGTGCCAGCAGCGTGACGGACACAAATTCACCCCTCCACTTT. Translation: CASSVTDTNSPLHF. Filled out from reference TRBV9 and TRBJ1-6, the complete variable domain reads DSGVTQTPKHLITATGQRVTLRCSPRSGDLSVYWYQQSLDQGLQFLIQYYNGEERAKGNILERFSAQQFPDLHSELNLSSLELGDSALYFCASSVTDTNSPLHFGNGTRLTVT.

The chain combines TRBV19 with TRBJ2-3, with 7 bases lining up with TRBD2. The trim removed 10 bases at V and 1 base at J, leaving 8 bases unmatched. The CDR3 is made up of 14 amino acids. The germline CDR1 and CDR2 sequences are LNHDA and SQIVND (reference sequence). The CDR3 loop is CATDYGGGTDTQYF. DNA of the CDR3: TGTGCCACCGACTATGGGGGGGGCACAGATACGCAGTATTTT.

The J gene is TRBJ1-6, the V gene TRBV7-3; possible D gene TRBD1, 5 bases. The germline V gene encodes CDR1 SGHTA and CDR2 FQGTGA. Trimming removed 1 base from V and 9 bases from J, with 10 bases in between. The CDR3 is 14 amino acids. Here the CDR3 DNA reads TGTGCCAGCAGCTTAAACGCAAGGGGTTCACCCCTCCACTTT. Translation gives CASSLNARGSPLHF.

The CDR3 bases are TGTGCCAGTAGCCCTCGGGGGGACCGCCCCTACGAGCAGTACTTC. This encodes CASSPRGDRPYEQYF. This chain uses TRBV19 with TRBJ2-7; 7 bases are shared with TRBD2. This CDR3 is built from 15 residues. V was pared by 6 bases and J by 2 bases, with 10 bases of the junction left unmatched. Germline V gene data show CDR1 as LNHDA and CDR2 as SQIVND (reference sequence).

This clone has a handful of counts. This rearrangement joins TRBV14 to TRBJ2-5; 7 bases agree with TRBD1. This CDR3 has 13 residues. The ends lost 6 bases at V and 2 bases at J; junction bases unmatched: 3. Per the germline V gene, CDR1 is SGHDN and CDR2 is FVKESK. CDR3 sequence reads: CASRLTGQETQYF. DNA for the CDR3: TGTGCCAGCAGACTGACAGGGCAAGAGACCCAGTACTTC.